This T cell receptor (beta chain) appears in the sequencing data of a study of blood T cell repertoires in COVID-19. Turning to the study itself: Researchers got acute and convalescent COVID-19 samples from the United States, Italy and Spain. Sources were T cells, B-cell-depleted T cells, or PBMCs; the material itself was cDNA or gDNA.

As handled by the study authors: Scientists estimated how many nucleated cells there were by amplifying reference gene primers. The method was immunoSEQ multiplex PCR; TCRdb's version includes in-frame clones alone and lacks a portion of them. V and J calls plus clone size are reproduced from that table; the DNA served to infer D and trimming. This sample yields about 100,000 clones, of which over 85% are seen a single time; 4.5% to 6% belongs to the top ten. Per the germline V gene, CDR1 is ENHRY and CDR2 is SYGVKD. The germline V and J ends were trimmed by 3 bases and 2 bases, with 11 bases remaining between them. The CDR3 covers 15 residues.

Sequenced input: peripheral blood. The clonotype comes from a man in his sixties or seventies with acute or convalescent COVID-19. The chain links TRBV10-3 to TRBJ1-5; D perhaps matches TRBD1 (5 bases). This CDR3 is CAISDGGMGNQPQHF. The CDR3 DNA reads as TGTGCCATCAGTGATGGGGGGATGGGCAATCAGCCCCAGCATTTT.